Listed below are T cell receptor beta chains from one sample, sequenced in a study of OX40 agonist ivuxolimab in advanced cancers. TCRdb's copy holds only in-frame clones and misses some; the assay was immunoSEQ multiplex PCR. The table lists 100,000 to 150,000 clones, roughly 91% of them singletons. The sequences come from CD4+ or CD8+ T cells sorted from blood, collected in a trial of the OX40 agonist ivuxolimab. The receptor set was obtained from an adult with an advanced solid tumor such as melanoma, head and neck, liver or kidney cancer. Both conserved end residues are part of each CDR3. The order of the fields is clone size, J gene, CDR3 length, D gene, V gene, CDR3 protein, CDR3 DNA. D genes are given only for firm matches. Clone size is given for some rows only: seen once, a few or many times, or a class if the clone is expanded.

NA TRBJ2-5 16 TRBD2 TRBV9 CASSASSGGDQETQYF TGTGCCAGCAGCGCCTCCAGCGGGGGAGACCAAGAGACCCAGTACTTC
NA TRBJ1-3 17 TRBD1 TRBV9 CASSRDRGSSSGNTIYF TGTGCCAGCAGCCGGGACAGGGGGTCTAGCTCTGGAAACACCATATATTTT
NA TRBJ1-5 14 NA TRBV2 CASSPSISNQPQHF TGTGCCAGCAGTCCCAGTATTAGCAATCAGCCCCAGCATTTT
NA TRBJ2-5 15 TRBD2 TRBV27 CASSLAGVSGETQYF TGTGCCAGCAGCTTAGCGGGAGTATCGGGGGAGACCCAGTACTTC
once TRBJ2-3 19 TRBD2 TRBV9 CASSVGRTSGRISTDTQYF TGTGCCAGCAGCGTAGGTAGGACTAGCGGGAGGATAAGCACAGATACGCAGTATTTT
NA TRBJ1-4 12 NA TRBV2 CASSPQGEKLFF TGTGCCAGCAGTCCTCAGGGAGAAAAACTGTTTTTT
few TRBJ1-5 13 NA TRBV10-3 CAISETGFMPQHF TGTGCCATCAGTGAGACAGGGTTCATGCCCCAGCATTTT
NA TRBJ2-7 17 TRBD1 TRBV5-6 CASKDARGQGVSYEQYF TGTGCCAGCAAGGATGCCCGGGGACAGGGGGTTTCCTACGAGCAGTACTTC
NA TRBJ1-2 16 TRBD1 TRBV15 CATSRDRGPGSYGYTF TGTGCCACCAGCAGAGACAGGGGGCCCGGTAGCTATGGCTACACCTTC
once TRBJ2-3 16 TRBD2 TRBV5-4 CASSSRTSVSTDTQYF TGTGCCAGCAGCTCCCGGACTAGCGTGAGCACAGATACGCAGTATTTT
NA TRBJ2-3 14 TRBD2 TRBV7-2 CASSPSGSSDTQYF TGTGCCAGCAGCCCTAGCGGGAGCTCAGATACGCAGTATTTT
NA TRBJ1-5 16 TRBD1 TRBV4-3 CASSQGLGQGGQPQHF TGCGCCAGCAGCCAAGGCCTCGGACAGGGAGGGCAGCCCCAGCATTTT
NA TRBJ1-1 12 NA TRBV18 CASSPQDMEAFF TGTGCCAGCTCACCACAAGACATGGAAGCTTTCTTT
NA TRBJ1-5 14 NA TRBV4-1 CASSQDHSNQPQHF TGCGCCAGCAGCCAAGATCATAGCAATCAGCCCCAGCATTTT
once TRBJ2-2 15 TRBD2 TRBV11-3 CASSPGLKDTGELFF TGTGCCAGCAGCCCGGGACTAAAAGACACCGGGGAGCTGTTTTTT
NA TRBJ2-7 15 TRBD2 TRBV25-1 CASSESGLGSYEQYF TGTGCCAGCAGTGAATCCGGACTAGGCTCCTACGAGCAGTACTTC
NA TRBJ2-4 9 NA TRBV10-1 CASVTPQYF TGCGCCAGCGTAACCCCCCAGTACTTC
NA TRBJ1-1 13 NA TRBV6-5 CASSHRHHTEAFF TGTGCCAGCTCCCACAGGCACCACACTGAAGCTTTCTTT
NA TRBJ2-5 16 TRBD2 TRBV5-6 CASSFLTSGRTETQYF TGTGCCAGCAGCTTTCTGACTAGCGGGAGAACAGAGACCCAGTACTTC
NA TRBJ2-5 15 NA TRBV11-2 CASSLNGQYQETQYF TGTGCCAGCAGCTTAAATGGGCAGTACCAAGAGACCCAGTACTTC
NA TRBJ2-7 15 TRBD1 TRBV10-1 CASSRGGQGAVEQYF TGCGCCAGCAGCCGAGGGGGACAGGGGGCGGTCGAGCAGTACTTC
NA TRBJ2-4 15 NA TRBV4-3 CASSPSVGTKNIQYF TGCGCCAGCAGCCCTTCCGTCGGGACCAAAAACATTCAGTACTTC
NA TRBJ2-2 19 TRBD2 TRBV7-3 CASSLNRGLAGSNTGELFF TGTGCCAGCAGCTTAAATCGCGGACTAGCGGGTTCGAACACCGGGGAGCTGTTTTTT
NA TRBJ2-7 12 NA TRBV7-8 CASSLVGYEQYF TGTGCCAGCAGCTTAGTAGGCTACGAGCAGTACTTC
once TRBJ2-3 12 NA TRBV9 CASSGYTDTQYF TGTGCCAGCAGCGGATACACAGATACGCAGTATTTT
NA TRBJ1-2 13 NA TRBV6-1 CASSKGVDYGYTF TGTGCCAGCAGTAAGGGGGTGGACTATGGCTACACCTTC